The next 2 T cell receptor beta chains were all read from a single sample in a study of human T cells and chemical hapten exposure. TCRdb redid the calling of the RACE reads with MiXCR, one entry per CDR3 protein. The sample includes roughly 110,000 distinct CDR3 sequences, around 12% of them seen just once. Documented time point: pre-sensitization, week 0. Treatment specified: therapeutic diphenylcyclopropenone sensitization with weekly scalp DPC. The input for sequencing was whole blood, taken in connection with sensitization to the hapten diphenylcyclopropenone (DPC). The receptors come from a woman aged 45-59 years with alopecia areata. Some clones in this sample may be carry-over from other donors' samples.

This clonotype was counted many times. The chain joins TRBV7-9 to TRBJ2-1, with unresolved D. Between the trimmed V and J ends, which lost 1 base and 13 bases, there was a span of 14 bases. Germline CDR1 and CDR2: SEHNR and FQNEAQ (reference sequence). This CDR3 is 13 amino acids long. Here the CDR3 DNA reads TGTGCCAGCAGCTTAGAACCACATTGGGTACAGTTCTTC. It is translated as CASSLEPHWVQFF. Full variable domain (outside the CDR3, taken from reference TRBV7-9 and TRBJ2-1): DTGVSQNPRHKITKRGQNVTFRCDPISEHNRLYWYRQTLGQGPEFLTYFQNEAQLEKSRLLSDRFSAERPKGSFSTLEIQRTEQGDSAMYLCASSLEPHWVQFFGPGTRLTVL.

This clonotype is a singleton in its sample. At one boundary the junction diverges from the germline segment, which might be a read error. V gene TRBV6-5 combines with J gene TRBJ2-3; D possibly corresponds to TRBD1 (6 bases). This CDR3 is built from 15 residues. Per the germline V gene, CDR1 is MNHEY and CDR2 is SVGAGI. This CDR3 reads CAGSYQGGATDTQYF. The CDR3 region has the DNA TGTGCCGGCAGTTACCAAGGGGGAGCGACAGATACGCAGTATTTT.